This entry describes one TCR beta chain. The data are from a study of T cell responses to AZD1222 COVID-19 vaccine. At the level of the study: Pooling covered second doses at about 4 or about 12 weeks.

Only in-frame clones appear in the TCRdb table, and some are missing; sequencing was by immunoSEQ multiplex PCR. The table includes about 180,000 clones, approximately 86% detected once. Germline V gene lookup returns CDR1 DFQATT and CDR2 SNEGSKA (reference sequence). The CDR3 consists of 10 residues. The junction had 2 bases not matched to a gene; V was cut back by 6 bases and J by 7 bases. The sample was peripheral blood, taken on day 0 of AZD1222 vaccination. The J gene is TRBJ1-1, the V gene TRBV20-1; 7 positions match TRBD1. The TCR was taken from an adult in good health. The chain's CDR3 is CSAGQDEAFF. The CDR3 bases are TGCAGTGCAGGACAGGATGAAGCTTTCTTT.